The 30 T cell receptor beta chains presented below share a single source sample, sequenced in a study of T cells in localized non-small cell lung cancer. Profiling relied on immunoSEQ multiplex PCR, and the TCRdb table lists in-frame clones only, not all of them. The sample lists about 34,000 clones; around 93% were seen once. The material was peripheral blood, obtained before any cancer treatment. These receptors were taken from a female donor over 55 with stage I lung adenocarcinoma.

V gene TRBV7-2 combines with J gene TRBJ2-7, with D maybe TRBD2 (7 bases). This CDR3 has 15 amino acids. Looked up from germline, CDR1 is SGHTA and CDR2 is FQGNSA. Trimming removed 1 base at V and 4 bases at J, with 14 bases between. CDR3 nucleotides: TGTGCCAGCAGCTTAGAAGGGGGGGACGGGTACGAGCAGTACTTC. The encoded protein is CASSLEGGDGYEQYF.

The CDR3 here is CASSLVTGEYYEQYF. The CDR3, as DNA: TGTGCCAGCAGCTTAGTGACGGGGGAGTATTACGAGCAGTACTTC. The chain employs TRBV7-2 and TRBJ2-7, with a weak D call TRBD2 (6 bases). The CDR3 is 15 amino acids. Looked up from germline, CDR1 is SGHTA and CDR2 is FQGNSA. V lost 1 base, J lost 4 bases, and 14 bases lay in between.

CDR3 sequence reads: CASSRQGENGYTF. For the CDR3, the DNA is TGTGCCAGCAGTCGACAGGGGGAGAATGGCTACACCTTC. V is TRBV27 and J is TRBJ1-2; TRBD1 aligns across 9 bases. CDR1 and CDR2 from the germline V gene are MNHEY and SMNVEV (reference sequence). The CDR3 runs to 13 residues. V shed 5 bases and J 6 bases; nucleotides not matched to a gene: 4.

The genes are TRBV28 and TRBJ1-1; D not resolved. Germline-derived CDR1 and CDR2 are MDHEN and SYDVKM. The V and J ends lost 0 bases and 5 bases respectively, with 4 bases between them. This CDR3 has 12 residues. The CDR3 DNA sequence: TGTGCCAGCAGTTTATGGGAGACTGAAGCTTTCTTT. Amino acid sequence: CASSLWETEAFF. Filled out from reference TRBV28 and TRBJ1-1, the complete variable domain reads DVKVTQSSRYLVKRTGEKVFLECVQDMDHENMFWYRQDPGLGLRLIYFSYDVKMKEKGDIPEGYSVSREKKERFSLILESASTNQTSMYLCASSLWETEAFFGQGTRLTVV.

V and J are TRBV18 and TRBJ1-2; D may be TRBD1 (5 bases). Germline assignment: CDR1 KGHSH and CDR2 LQKENI. The CDR3 contains 15 residues. V lost 2 bases and J lost 8, with 18 bases in between. The CDR3 nucleotides read TGTGCCAGCTCACCATCTTTATCACAGGAGACCGGCTACACCTTC. This sequence encodes CASSPSLSQETGYTF.

J is TRBJ1-1 and V is TRBV6-6; D remains unclear. The CDR3 has 13 residues. Trimming pared 2 bases from V and 4 bases from J, leaving 8 bases between. The germline V gene encodes CDR1 MNHNY and CDR2 SVGAGI (reference sequence). In DNA, the CDR3 is TGTGCCAGCAGTTACCCGAGGCTCACTGAAGCTTTCTTT. This gives the protein CASSYPRLTEAFF.

The rearrangement uses TRBV7-2 and TRBJ1-1; no definite D call. Germline-derived CDR1 and CDR2 are SGHTA and FQGNSA. CDR3 length: 14 residues. Trimming shortened V by 5 bases and J by 0 bases, and 10 bases separated the two germline ends. CDR3: CASSPGSMNTEAFF. Here the CDR3 DNA reads TGTGCCAGCAGCCCCGGCAGCATGAACACTGAAGCTTTCTTT. Using reference TRBV7-2 and TRBJ1-1 for the parts outside the CDR3, the full variable domain is GAGVSQSPSNKVTEKGKDVELRCDPISGHTALYWYRQSLGQGLEFLIYFQGNSAPDKSGLPSDRFSAERTGGSVSTLTIQRTQQEDSAVYLCASSPGSMNTEAFFGQGTRLTVV.

The chain joins TRBV11-2 to TRBJ2-1; D ambiguous. The germline CDR1 and CDR2 sequences are SGHAT and FQNNGV. This CDR3 is 17 amino acids long. V was pared by 0 bases and J by 3 bases, with 15 bases between. The CDR3 DNA reads as TGTGCCAGCAGCTTAGATCGATCGACACCTATCTACAATGAGCAGTTCTTC. Protein sequence: CASSLDRSTPIYNEQFF. Combining the CDR3 with reference TRBV11-2 and TRBJ2-1 gives the whole variable domain EAGVAQSPRYKIIEKRQSVAFWCNPISGHATLYWYQQILGQGPKLLIQFQNNGVVDDSQLPKDRFSAERLKGVDSTLKIQPAKLEDSAVYLCASSLDRSTPIYNEQFFGPGTRLTVL.

The V and J genes are TRBV18 and TRBJ1-2; a weak D match, TRBD1 (5 bases). From germline, CDR1 is KGHSH and CDR2 LQKENI. The CDR3 spans 16 residues. The V gene lost 5 bases and the J gene lost 8 bases, with 24 bases spanning the gap. CDR3 DNA: TGTGCCAGCTCAAAACTTGACAGTAGACCAAATGGGGGCTACACCTTC. It encodes CASSKLDSRPNGGYTF.

J is TRBJ2-4 and V is TRBV27; 13 bases align to TRBD2. Germline assignment: CDR1 MNHEY and CDR2 SMNVEV (reference sequence). V shed 6 bases and J 11 bases; nucleotides not matched to a gene: 7. The CDR3 extends over 14 amino acids. For the CDR3, the DNA is TGTGCCAGCAGGACTAGCGGGGGGCTGGGGGTTCAGTACTTC. The encoded protein is CASRTSGGLGVQYF.

The table lists this clone with a count of one. This chain connects TRBV4-2 to TRBJ2-1, with D perhaps given as TRBD1 or TRBD2 (7 bases each). Trimming took 1 base from V and 8 from J, leaving 21 bases between them. Germline V gene data show CDR1 as LGHNA and CDR2 as YNFKEQ. The CDR3 has 17 residues. The CDR3 protein is CASSQGTGGLDSHEQFF. CDR3 DNA sequence: TGTGCCAGCAGCCAAGGGACAGGAGGACTAGACTCCCATGAGCAGTTCTTC.

This rearrangement joins TRBV10-3 to TRBJ2-5; D unresolved. Looked up from germline, CDR1 is ENHRY and CDR2 is SYGVKD. This CDR3 has 14 residues. Trimming pared 2 bases from V and 5 bases from J, leaving 12 bases between. CDR3 bases: TGTGCCATCAGTGAGGAAAGTCGGTCGGAGACCCAGTACTTC. This gives the protein CAISEESRSETQYF.

The rearrangement links TRBV11-3 to TRBJ2-5; D might be TRBD2 (6 bases). The germline CDR1 and CDR2 sequences are SGHNT and YENEEA. This CDR3 contains 16 residues. Deletions cut 4 bases from V and 5 bases from J, with 20 bases between. The CDR3 loop reads CASSSIEGRGAETQYF. In DNA, the CDR3 is TGTGCCAGCAGCTCCATCGAGGGGCGCGGGGCTGAGACCCAGTACTTC.

The chain is built from TRBV6-1 and TRBJ1-2, with D hard to call. Trimming removed 3 bases at V and 6 bases at J, with 17 bases between. There are 15 residues in the CDR3. CDR1 and CDR2 from the germline V gene are MNHNS and SASEGT. The CDR3 region has the DNA TGTGCCAGCAGTGAGTTTGGGCGGGCAGGCCATGGCTACACCTTC. It specifies CASSEFGRAGHGYTF.

This clone was counted a single time. The J gene is TRBJ2-1, the V gene TRBV6-6, with 7 bases matching TRBD1. This CDR3 is 15 amino acids long. Germline CDR1 is MNHNY and CDR2 is SVGAGI (reference sequence). Trimming cost V 2 bases and J 1 base; bases outside gene matches: 2. The CDR3: CASSYPTGSYNEQFF. The CDR3 DNA reads as TGTGCCAGCAGTTACCCGACAGGGTCCTACAATGAGCAGTTCTTC.

The chain uses TRBV5-4 and TRBJ1-2; D is possibly TRBD1 (6 bases). V gave up 4 bases and J gave up 6 bases, with 19 bases separating them. The CDR3 contains 15 residues. Germline V gene lookup returns CDR1 SGHNT and CDR2 YYREEE (reference sequence). Written as DNA, the CDR3 is TGTGCCAGCAGCCGCCTCGCGGGGGCGCGGGATGGCTACACCTTC. It codes for CASSRLAGARDGYTF.

The V gene is TRBV6-4, the J gene TRBJ1-1, with TRBD1 matching over 7 bases. The CDR3 covers 17 residues. CDR1 MRHNA and CDR2 SNTAGT come from the germline V gene. The V and J ends lost 2 bases and 1 base, in that order; junction bases with no gene match: 10. CDR3 sequence: CASSDTAKRTGNTEAFF. The CDR3 bases are TGTGCCAGCAGTGACACAGCTAAAAGGACAGGGAACACTGAAGCTTTCTTT.

The chain recombines TRBV5-1 with TRBJ1-2; D is perhaps TRBD1 (5 bases). Germline V gives CDR1 SGHRS, CDR2 YFSETQ. Deletions cut 0 bases from V and 6 bases from J, with 15 bases between. The CDR3 is 15 amino acids. CDR3 sequence reads: CASSLGQRLADGYTF. The CDR3 DNA is TGCGCCAGCAGCTTGGGACAGCGATTAGCCGATGGCTACACCTTC.

The chain recombines TRBV5-1 with TRBJ2-2, with D perhaps given as TRBD1 or TRBD2 (5 bases each). The CDR3 loop spans 14 amino acids. With 6 bases removed from V and 1 base from J, the gap between germline ends came to 10 bases. In germline, CDR1 is SGHRS, CDR2 YFSETQ. CDR3 loop: CASTVGENTGELFF. Here the CDR3 DNA reads TGCGCCAGCACGGTGGGGGAGAACACCGGGGAGCTGTTTTTT.

Details on this clone: The same CDR3 also results from other DNA sequences found in this sample. The rearrangement uses TRBV10-3 and TRBJ1-1, with 7 bases that match TRBD1. The length of the CDR3 is 14 residues. In germline, CDR1 is ENHRY, CDR2 SYGVKD. V shed 5 bases and J 0 bases; nucleotides not matched to a gene: 3. The CDR3 nucleotides read TGTGCCATCAGTCGACAGGGAGTGAACACTGAAGCTTTCTTT. Translation gives CAISRQGVNTEAFF.

The gene calls are TRBV2 and TRBJ1-3; D uncertain. CDR1 is SNHLY, CDR2 FYNNEI, per germline. This CDR3 region has 16 residues. V dropped 2 bases and J dropped 1 base, with 12 bases sitting between them. CDR3 in DNA: TGTGCCAGCAGTGAAATGGGTCAGCGATCTGGAAACACCATATATTTT. Translation: CASSEMGQRSGNTIYF.

The chain employs TRBV30 and TRBJ1-1; possibly TRBD1 for D (5 bases). The CDR3 runs 15 residues. The germline V gene encodes CDR1 GTSNPN and CDR2 SVGIG (reference sequence). V was pared by 2 bases and J by 11 bases, with 24 bases between. CDR3: CAWSFPGAAAGRAFF. CDR3 DNA sequence: TGTGCCTGGAGTTTTCCCGGGGCGGCCGCGGGTCGGGCTTTCTTT. Combining the CDR3 with reference TRBV30 and TRBJ1-1 gives the whole variable domain SQTIHQWPATLVQPVGSPLSLECTVEGTSNPNLYWYRQAAGRGLQLLFYSVGIGQISSEVPQNLSASRPQDRQFILSSKKLLLSDSGFYLCAWSFPGAAAGRAFFGQGTRLTVV.

The CDR3 here is CASSYGGGYGYTF. The CDR3 coding sequence is TGTGCCAGCAGTTACGGGGGTGGCTATGGCTACACCTTC. V is TRBV6-5 and J is TRBJ1-2; possible D gene TRBD1, 5 bases. V shed 2 bases and J shed 4 bases, with 8 bases lying between them. Germline values: CDR1 MNHEY, CDR2 SVGAGI. The CDR3 is 13 residues long.

The DNA for the CDR3 is TGTGCCAGTAGTATACAGGGAGGTACTGAAGCTTTCTTT. This gives the protein CASSIQGGTEAFF. This rearrangement joins TRBV19 to TRBJ1-1, with D possibly being TRBD1 (5 bases). Germline values: CDR1 LNHDA, CDR2 SQIVND (reference sequence). The CDR3 consists of 13 residues. Trimming stripped 2 bases from V and 5 bases from J, with 9 bases between.

The chain recombines TRBV5-1 with TRBJ1-1; no clear D gene. The V gene's germline CDR1 is SGHRS and CDR2 YFSETQ. Trimming took 0 bases from V and 6 from J, leaving 15 bases between them. The CDR3 has 15 residues. The CDR3 region is CASSLGPGLQAEAFF. Here the CDR3 DNA reads TGCGCCAGCAGCTTGGGCCCCGGGTTACAAGCTGAAGCTTTCTTT.

This sequence joins TRBV14 and TRBJ2-1, with a possible D match to TRBD1 (5 bases). V was shortened by 3 bases and J by 5 bases, with 11 bases between the two germline ends. The CDR3 contains 14 residues. Germline CDR1 is SGHDN and CDR2 is FVKESK. The DNA of the CDR3 is TGTGCCAGCAGCCAGCTGGGCAGGGACAATGAGCAGTTCTTC. Translating gives CASSQLGRDNEQFF.

J is TRBJ1-5 and V is TRBV19; D is uncertain. The CDR3 length is 16 residues. CDR1 and CDR2 from the germline V gene are LNHDA and SQIVND (reference sequence). The germline V and J ends were trimmed by 3 bases and 1 base, with 13 bases remaining between them. In DNA, the CDR3 is TGTGCCAGTAGTATCTTGTCCCTTAGCAGCAATCAGCCCCAGCATTTT. Residues: CASSILSLSSNQPQHF.

The chain couples TRBV6-1 to TRBJ1-2; D gene unclear. CDR3 size: 12 residues. In germline, CDR1 is MNHNS, CDR2 SASEGT. The germline V and J ends were trimmed by 6 bases and 8 bases, with 13 bases remaining between them. The CDR3 here is CASRESEGGYTF. In DNA, the CDR3 is TGTGCCAGCAGAGAGTCAGAGGGAGGCTACACCTTC.

The chain joins TRBV28 to TRBJ1-4; D call uncertain. V was trimmed by 6 bases and J by 5 bases, leaving 13 bases between them. CDR1 MDHEN and CDR2 SYDVKM come from the germline V gene. There are 14 residues in the CDR3. CDR3 DNA sequence: TGTGCCAGCAGCTTTCTGACCGAGAATGAAAAACTGTTTTTT. This codes for CASSFLTENEKLFF.

The J gene is TRBJ1-2, the V gene TRBV5-1; D is unresolved. The V end lost 6 bases, the J end lost 4 bases, and 19 bases lay between the germline ends. Germline loops: CDR1 SGHRS, CDR2 YFSETQ. CDR3 length: 15 residues. The CDR3 region has the DNA TGCGCCAGCAATCGTGACTGGGAAACTTCCTATGGCTACACCTTC. It specifies CASNRDWETSYGYTF. The complete variable domain, with remaining parts taken from reference TRBV5-1 and TRBJ1-2, reads KAGVTQTPRYLIKTRGQQVTLSCSPISGHRSVSWYQQTPGQGLQFLFEYFSETQRNKGNFPGRFSGRQFSNSRSEMNVSTLELGDSALYLCASNRDWETSYGYTFGSGTRLTVV.